The sequence of this TCR beta chain was determined in a study of blood T cell repertoires in COVID-19. Seattle patient enrollment occurred during active infection, with longitudinal follow-up thereafter. This CDR3 comprises 14 residues. V trimming: 2 bases; J trimming: 6 bases; junction bases outside the gene matches: 6. In germline, CDR1 is GTSNPN, CDR2 SVGIG (reference sequence). Profiling relied on immunoSEQ multiplex PCR, and the TCRdb table lists in-frame clones only, not all of them. Of tens of thousands of clones listed, just over 85% are singletons. Sequenced input: peripheral blood. The J gene is TRBJ2-2, the V gene TRBV30; 7 bases align to TRBD1. The sequence derives from a woman of 80 years or more with COVID-19, enrolled during active disease. The CDR3 DNA reads as TGTGCCTGGAGTAGAACAGGGGTATCCGGGGAGCTGTTTTTT. Its translation is CAWSRTGVSGELFF.